Listed below are T cell receptor beta chains from one sample, sequenced in a study of cytomegalovirus exposure and HLA in healthy donors. TCRdb keeps only in-frame clones here, not all; method: immunoSEQ multiplex PCR. The sample lists approximately 160,000 clones; about four fifths were seen once. The sequencing sample was made of PBMCs. Receptors originate from a man younger than 30 in good health and CMV-seronegative. Both conserved end residues are part of each CDR3. Each record gives: J gene, CDR3 length, clone size, D gene, V gene, CDR3 protein, CDR3 DNA. D genes are given only for firm matches. For some rows the clone size is stated as once, few or many, or as a class when expanded; others skip it.

>TRBJ2-7|12|NA|NA|TRBV12-5
CASGLFSREQYF
TGTGCTAGTGGTTTGTTCAGTCGCGAGCAGTACTTC
>TRBJ2-7|16|NA|TRBD1|TRBV18
CASSPIGQGSSYEQYF
TGTGCCAGCTCACCGATAGGACAGGGAAGCTCCTACGAGCAGTACTTC
>TRBJ1-6|17|NA|NA|TRBV27
CASSLWVGELYNSPLHF
TGTGCCAGCAGTTTATGGGTCGGGGAGCTCTATAATTCCCCCCTCCACTTT
>TRBJ2-1|16|NA|TRBD1|TRBV11-3
CASSSTQGALINEQFF
TGTGCCAGCAGCTCGACCCAGGGGGCGCTAATAAATGAGCAGTTCTTC
>TRBJ1-5|16|few|TRBD1|TRBV4-1
CASSQGLQGQGQPQHF
TGCGCCAGCAGCCAAGGTCTACAGGGGCAGGGACAGCCCCAGCATTTT
>TRBJ1-5|15|NA|NA|TRBV6-6
CASTGNRESNQPQHF
TGTGCCAGCACCGGAAACAGGGAGAGCAATCAGCCCCAGCATTTT
>TRBJ2-3|15|NA|TRBD1|TRBV27
CASRPGQGFSDTQYF
TGTGCCAGCAGACCGGGACAGGGGTTTTCAGATACGCAGTATTTT
>TRBJ1-3|16|NA|TRBD1|TRBV7-9
CASRSRDSSDSATIYF
TGTGCCAGCAGATCCCGGGACAGTTCGGATTCGGCCACCATATATTTT
>TRBJ2-1|16|NA|TRBD1|TRBV11-3
CASSPAAGGSYNEQFF
TGTGCCAGCAGCCCGGCGGCAGGGGGATCCTACAATGAGCAGTTCTTC
>TRBJ1-6|15|few|TRBD1|TRBV6-5
CASSYQQGYNSPLHF
TGTGCCAGCAGTTACCAACAGGGGTATAATTCACCCCTCCACTTT
>TRBJ1-5|15|NA|NA|TRBV5-4
CASSLDGGGNQPQHF
TGTGCCAGCAGCTTGGATGGAGGCGGCAATCAGCCCCAGCATTTT
>TRBJ2-1|14|few|NA|TRBV4-3
CASSQDIGSDEQFF
TGCGCCAGCAGCCAAGATATCGGGAGTGATGAGCAGTTCTTC
>TRBJ2-1|16|NA|TRBD1|TRBV19
CASTRGQGGGYNEQFF
TGTGCCAGTACCCGTGGACAGGGTGGAGGCTACAATGAGCAGTTCTTC
>TRBJ2-3|13|NA|NA|TRBV28
CASRVGVEDTQYF
TGTGCCAGCAGAGTAGGGGTTGAGGATACGCAGTATTTT
>TRBJ2-4|17|NA|TRBD2|TRBV4-3
CASSQEVSGRGKNIQYF
TGCGCCAGCAGCCAAGAAGTTAGCGGGAGAGGAAAAAACATTCAGTACTTC
>TRBJ2-2|15|few|TRBD2|TRBV5-8
CASSAQGLRSGELFF
TGTGCCAGCAGTGCTCAGGGACTACGGTCCGGGGAGCTGTTTTTT
>TRBJ2-7|14|once|TRBD1|TRBV9
CASSAGQGPYEQYF
TGTGCCAGCAGCGCCGGACAGGGACCCTACGAGCAGTACTTC
>TRBJ2-2|15|NA|NA|TRBV19
CASSIDSSAGGELFF
TGTGCCAGTAGTATAGACTCTAGCGCCGGCGGGGAGCTGTTTTTT
>TRBJ1-2|20|NA|TRBD1|TRBV15
CATSRIGTGGTKFSVHGYTF
TGTGCCACCAGCAGAATCGGGACAGGGGGCACGAAGTTCTCGGTTCATGGCTACACCTTC
>TRBJ2-5|14|NA|NA|TRBV7-2
CASSRRAIQETQYF
TGTGCCAGCAGCCGGCGGGCCATCCAAGAGACCCAGTACTTC
>TRBJ2-7|11|few|NA|TRBV28
CASSSIGTPNF
TGTGCCAGCAGTTCCATCGGGACTCCAAACTTC
>TRBJ2-1|15|NA|TRBD2|TRBV29-1
CSVGLAGGSYNEQFF
TGCAGCGTTGGACTAGCGGGAGGATCCTACAATGAGCAGTTCTTC
>TRBJ1-1|14|NA|TRBD1|TRBV5-1
CASSVGQLNTEAFF
TGCGCCAGCAGCGTGGGACAGCTGAACACTGAAGCTTTCTTT
>TRBJ1-6|15|NA|TRBD1|TRBV12-5
CASGGTGNYNSPLHF
TGTGCTAGTGGGGGGACAGGCAACTATAATTCACCCCTCCACTTT
>TRBJ2-2|15|NA|NA|TRBV4-3
CASSQAGRGTGELFF
TGCGCCAGCAGCCAAGCGGGAAGAGGCACCGGGGAGCTGTTTTTT
>TRBJ1-1|13|few|NA|TRBV30
CAWSVGGNTEAFF
TGTGCCTGGAGTGTAGGCGGGAACACTGAAGCTTTCTTT
>TRBJ1-1|12|NA|NA|TRBV29-1
CSANLQGPTAFF
TGCAGCGCTAACTTACAGGGTCCTACAGCTTTCTTT
>TRBJ1-4|14|NA|TRBD1|TRBV28
CASSRGQYNEKLFF
TGTGCCAGCAGCCGGGGACAGTATAATGAAAAACTGTTTTTT